Described below is a single T cell receptor beta chain sequence and its context. The record originates from a study of cytomegalovirus exposure and HLA in healthy donors. The CDR3 consists of 14 residues. Looked up from germline, CDR1 is GTSNPN and CDR2 is SVGIG (reference sequence). V lost 4 bases to trimming and J lost 0 bases, with 10 bases between them. Primers: 60 Vbeta forward and 13 Jbeta reverse. The method was immunoSEQ multiplex PCR; TCRdb's version includes in-frame clones alone and lacks a portion of them. The sample consists of tens of thousands of clones, 75% to 80% of them appearing once.

The sample comprised PBMCs. V and J are TRBV30 and TRBJ1-3; no clear D gene. The origin of this receptor is a female donor in good health and CMV-seronegative. CDR3 nucleotides: TGTGCCTGGATGAAGAGCCTCTCTGGAAACACCATATATTTT. It codes for CAWMKSLSGNTIYF. The variable domain in full, with the rest retrieved from reference TRBV30 and TRBJ1-3, is SQTIHQWPATLVQPVGSPLSLECTVEGTSNPNLYWYRQAAGRGLQLLFYSVGIGQISSEVPQNLSASRPQDRQFILSSKKLLLSDSGFYLCAWMKSLSGNTIYFGEGSWLTVV.